These 4 T cell receptor beta chains were all obtained from the same sample, sequenced in a study of preoperative IRX-2 immunotherapy in early breast cancer. Sequenced by immunoSEQ multiplex PCR; TCRdb stores in-frame clones only, minus some. The table has about 24,000 clones, approximately 90% seen once. Specified treatment: preoperative locoregional IRX-2 cytokine immunotherapy. The source was tumor tissue, collected after IRX-2 immunotherapy. Receptors were obtained from a human donor with breast cancer.

The V and J genes are TRBV7-9 and TRBJ1-1; D is perhaps TRBD1 (6 bases). The CDR3 spans 16 residues. The germline V and J ends were trimmed by 2 bases and 11 bases, with 24 bases remaining between them. CDR1 SEHNR and CDR2 FQNEAQ come from the germline V gene (reference sequence). The CDR3 sequence is CASSLFGRGTPSEAFF. The DNA for the CDR3 is TGTGCCAGCAGCTTATTCGGTAGAGGGACACCCTCGGAGGCTTTCTTT.

Of note for this clone: The junction departs from germline at one end; a sequencing error may be responsible. The genes are TRBV4-2 and TRBJ1-2, with D possibly TRBD1 on 5 matching bases. The CDR3 extends over 17 amino acids. Germline V CDR1 and CDR2: LGHNA, YNFKEQ. CDR3 sequence reads: CASSQDPWEGDHYGHTF. The CDR3 nucleotides read TGTGCCAGCAGCCAAGATCCCTGGGAAGGGGATCACTATGGCCACACCTTC.

This clone occurred a few times. The rearrangement joins TRBV7-9 to TRBJ1-1; D possibly corresponds to TRBD1 (6 bases). Germline V gene lookup returns CDR1 SEHNR and CDR2 FQNEAQ (reference sequence). Trimming cost V 11 bases and J 1 base, with 14 bases left between them. The CDR3 has 13 amino acids. The CDR3 DNA follows: TGTGCCGCTATGGGGGGGGCGAACACTGAAGCTTTCTTT. Translating it yields CAAMGGANTEAFF.

The genes are TRBV5-1 and TRBJ2-2; maybe TRBD2 (5 bases). The CDR3 is 13 residues long. The V gene's germline CDR1 is SGHRS and CDR2 YFSETQ. V was trimmed by 3 bases and J by 5 bases, leaving 8 bases between them. For the CDR3, the DNA is TGCGCCAGCAGCTCTGGAGGAACCGGGGAGCTGTTTTTT. This codes for CASSSGGTGELFF.